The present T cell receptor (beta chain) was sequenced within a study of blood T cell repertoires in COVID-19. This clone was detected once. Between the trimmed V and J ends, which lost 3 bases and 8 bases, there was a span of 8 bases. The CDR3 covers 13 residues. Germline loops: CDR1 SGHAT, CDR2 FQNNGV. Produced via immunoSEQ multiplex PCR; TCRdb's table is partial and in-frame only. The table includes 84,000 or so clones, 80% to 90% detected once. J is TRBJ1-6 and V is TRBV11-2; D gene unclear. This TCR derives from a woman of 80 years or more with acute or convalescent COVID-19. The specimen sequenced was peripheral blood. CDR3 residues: CASSFGGDSPLHF. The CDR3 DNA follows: TGTGCCAGCAGCTTCGGCGGGGATTCACCCCTCCACTTT.